The 13 T cell receptor beta chains given below trace back to one sample, sequenced in a study of blood T cell repertoires in COVID-19. The protocol was immunoSEQ multiplex PCR, while the TCRdb copy is restricted to in-frame clones and leaves out a portion. The sample has about 68,000 clones; approximately 89% are singletons. Sequenced sample: peripheral blood. The receptors stem from an older woman with active COVID-19.

The chain combines TRBV4-2 with TRBJ1-3; no reliable D call. This CDR3 has 14 residues. Trimming removed 4 bases from V and 2 bases from J, with 9 bases in between. In germline, CDR1 is LGHNA, CDR2 YNFKEQ. The CDR3 nucleotides are TGTGCCAGCAGCCCCCGCGGTGCTGGAAACACCATATATTTT. This codes for CASSPRGAGNTIYF.

The chain uses TRBV29-1 and TRBJ1-5; possible D gene TRBD1, 6 bases. The CDR3 runs to 12 residues. V was clipped by 5 bases and J by 4 bases, with 9 bases between them. The germline gives CDR1 SQVTM, CDR2 ANQGSEA. CDR3 coding DNA: TGCAGCGTTTCTCAGGGGAATCAGCCCCAGCATTTT. This sequence encodes CSVSQGNQPQHF.

The chain couples TRBV15 to TRBJ1-2; D call uncertain. Trimming pared 2 bases from V and 4 bases from J, leaving 8 bases between. This CDR3 contains 13 residues. In germline, CDR1 is LNHNV, CDR2 YYDKDF (reference sequence). For the CDR3, the DNA is TGTGCCACCAGCAGATCGGTCCTCTATGGCTACACCTTC. The encoded protein is CATSRSVLYGYTF.

The chain is built from TRBV18 and TRBJ2-1, with D perhaps TRBD2 (6 bases). CDR1 is KGHSH and CDR2 is LQKENI in the germline V gene. Between the trimmed V and J ends, which lost 4 bases and 0 bases, there was a span of 10 bases. CDR3 length equals 15 residues. The CDR3 bases are TGTGCCAGCTCACGTGCGGGGTCCTCCTACAATGAGCAGTTCTTC. As protein: CASSRAGSSYNEQFF.

This chain joins TRBV5-1 and TRBJ2-6, with 8 bases aligning to TRBD1. The CDR3 extends over 21 amino acids. Germline trimming cut 3 bases from V and 1 base from J; bases unmatched to any gene: 18. The germline gives CDR1 SGHRS, CDR2 YFSETQ. CDR3 nucleotide sequence: TGCGCCAGCAGCTCAGGACAGGGAGTAGTAGCCTCTAGGTCTGGGGCCAACGTCCTGACTTTC. Translated, it gives CASSSGQGVVASRSGANVLTF.

The chain couples TRBV10-3 to TRBJ1-2, with D possibly TRBD1 on 5 matching bases. Looked up from germline, CDR1 is ENHRY and CDR2 is SYGVKD. The CDR3 spans 14 residues. Deletions cut 3 bases from V and 7 bases from J, with 15 bases between. This CDR3 reads CAISDGRGVGGYTF. CDR3 DNA: TGTGCCATCAGTGACGGGCGGGGGGTAGGTGGCTACACCTTC.

This rearrangement joins TRBV5-1 to TRBJ1-2; 7 bases are shared with TRBD1. This CDR3 region has 17 residues. Germline loops: CDR1 SGHRS, CDR2 YFSETQ. The ends lost 4 bases at V and 5 bases at J; junction bases unmatched: 17. The CDR3 DNA sequence: TGCGCCAGCAGCGTGGGAGGGACAGAGTCCCGGGGTTATGGCTACACCTTC. Protein product: CASSVGGTESRGYGYTF.

In nucleotides, the CDR3 is TGCGCCAGCAGCTTCGGCGGCTCCTACAATGAGCAGTTCTTC. Translating it yields CASSFGGSYNEQFF. V and J are TRBV5-1 and TRBJ2-1; D is undetermined. Germline V gives CDR1 SGHRS, CDR2 YFSETQ. The length of the CDR3 is 14 residues. V was clipped by 2 bases and J by 0 bases, with 6 bases between them.

V usage is TRBV2 and J usage is TRBJ2-2; weak D call: TRBD2 (5 bases). Deletions cut 4 bases from V and 4 bases from J, with 10 bases between. This CDR3 is 14 amino acids long. The germline gives CDR1 SNHLY, CDR2 FYNNEI. The DNA for the CDR3 is TGTGCCAGCAGTGTGTCCGGGATCACCGGGGAGCTGTTTTTT. This codes for CASSVSGITGELFF.

The chain links TRBV5-6 to TRBJ1-4; D is possibly TRBD1 (5 bases). Germline V gives CDR1 SGHDT, CDR2 YYEEEE. This CDR3 contains 15 residues. The V end lost 1 base, the J end lost 7 bases, and 14 bases lay between the germline ends. The chain's CDR3 is CASSLWEGRAEKLFF. The CDR3 coding sequence is TGTGCCAGCAGCTTGTGGGAGGGGCGGGCTGAAAAACTGTTTTTT. The variable domain in full, completed from reference TRBV5-6 and TRBJ1-4, reads DAGVTQSPTHLIKTRGQQVTLRCSPKSGHDTVSWYQQALGQGPQFIFQYYEEEERQRGNFPDRFSGHQFPNYSSELNVNALLLGDSALYLCASSLWEGRAEKLFFGSGTQLSVL.

V is TRBV19 and J is TRBJ1-3, with TRBD1 matching 9 bases. CDR1 and CDR2 (germline): LNHDA, SQIVND (reference sequence). V lost 8 bases and J lost 5; bases outside the gene matches: 7. This CDR3 is 14 amino acids long. DNA for the CDR3: TGTGCCAGTCAAGGGACAGGGAGGAGAAACACCATATATTTT. It encodes CASQGTGRRNTIYF.

V is TRBV6-5 and J is TRBJ2-1; TRBD2 aligns across 8 bases. The ends lost 7 bases at V and 8 bases at J; junction bases unmatched: 13. The CDR3 has 15 residues. Germline CDR1 reads MNHEY; CDR2 reads SVGAGI. CDR3 DNA: TGTGCCAGCACCCAGGCCCCGGGAGGGCCTTATGAGCAGTTCTTC. Its protein product is CASTQAPGGPYEQFF.

The J gene is TRBJ2-3, the V gene TRBV5-4; D might be TRBD1 (5 bases). The CDR3 runs to 13 residues. Germline CDR1 and CDR2: SGHNT and YYREEE (reference sequence). Trimming stripped 2 bases from V and 1 base from J, with 5 bases between. DNA for the CDR3: TGTGCCAGCAGCTTAGGGGGCACAGATACGCAGTATTTT. It yields the protein CASSLGGTDTQYF. The full variable domain, its missing parts supplied by reference TRBV5-4 and TRBJ2-3, is ETGVTQSPTHLIKTRGQQVTLRCSSQSGHNTVSWYQQALGQGPQFIFQYYREEENGRGNFPPRFSGLQFPNYSSELNVNALELDDSALYLCASSLGGTDTQYFGPGTRLTVL.